These 15 T cell receptor beta chains were all obtained from the same sample, sequenced in a study of a mutant IDH1 vaccine in newly diagnosed glioma (dated by TCRdb to 2020 to 2022). The method was the immunoSEQ multiplex PCR assay. Entries here come from immuneACCESS through TCRdb and include only in-frame sequences with V and J called. Some clones fail to appear in such tables; in the studies checked, an unresolved V gene covers under half of the shortfall, and the cause of the remainder is unknown. This sample has around 44,000 clones in its table, and roughly 84% of those were observed once. The ten largest clones represent 6.5% to 7.5% of the sample. This specimen's time point label, interpreted: week 35, safety follow-up. Every vaccine dose consisted of 300 ug of a 20-mer mutant IDH1 peptide in Montanide, administered subcutaneously together with topical imiquimod. Their target antigens are unknown.

This material consisted of PBMCs, taken from a glioma patient whose treatment included an IDH1 peptide vaccine. The receptors were gathered from a man between 40 and 49 years old with glioma.

The chain carries TRBV6-5 and TRBJ2-3; D is undetermined. Per germline, CDR1 MNHEY and CDR2 SVGAGI. Trimming took off 6 bases at V and 4 bases at J, with 11 bases between the two ends. CDR3 size: 13 residues. CDR3 DNA: TGTGCCAGCAGGGCGGCAGTCGCAGATACGCAGTATTTT. As protein: CASRAAVADTQYF.

The chain couples TRBV7-2 to TRBJ2-7; D is possibly TRBD2 (7 bases). CDR1 SGHTA and CDR2 FQGNSA come from the germline V gene. V shed 1 base and J shed 6 bases, with 19 bases lying between them. CDR3 size: 16 residues. This CDR3 reads CASSLGGGVRGSEQYF. In DNA, the CDR3 is TGTGCCAGCAGCTTAGGGGGGGGCGTTAGGGGCTCCGAGCAGTACTTC.

The CDR3 loop is CASSLKGTLAHFGYTF. The CDR3 bases are TGTGCCAGCAGTTTAAAAGGCACCCTAGCCCACTTTGGCTACACCTTC. The V gene is TRBV27, the J gene TRBJ1-2; D remains ambiguous. The CDR3 contains 16 residues. V lost 2 bases to trimming and J lost 7 bases, with 20 bases between them. Germline-derived CDR1 and CDR2 are MNHEY and SMNVEV (reference sequence).

The rearrangement uses TRBV29-1 and TRBJ1-1; D is uncertain. CDR1 and CDR2 from the germline V gene are SQVTM and ANQGSEA. The CDR3 runs to 12 residues. Trimming removed 0 bases at V and 8 bases at J, with 10 bases between. Here the CDR3 DNA reads TGCAGCGTTGAAGATCGGTCCAGAGAAGCTTTCTTT. Protein sequence: CSVEDRSREAFF.

The chain recombines TRBV29-1 with TRBJ2-7, with 11 bases aligning to TRBD1. The CDR3 length is 15 residues. Germline V gene data show CDR1 as SQVTM and CDR2 as ANQGSEA. V was clipped by 0 bases and J by 0 bases; unmatched bases: 1. CDR3 amino acids: CSVEEDRGLSYEQYF. Here the CDR3 DNA reads TGCAGCGTTGAAGAGGACAGGGGGCTCTCCTACGAGCAGTACTTC.

This clone was picked up a small number of times. The chain joins TRBV27 to TRBJ1-1; D remains ambiguous. Germline CDR1 and CDR2: MNHEY and SMNVEV (reference sequence). Trimming took 4 bases from V and 0 from J, leaving 18 bases between them. The CDR3 consists of 17 residues. The CDR3 DNA reads as TGTGCCAGCAGTTCCACAGCCACCCGAAGCATGAACACTGAAGCTTTCTTT. Its protein product is CASSSTATRSMNTEAFF.

This chain connects TRBV21-1 to TRBJ1-5; the table assigns TRBD1, which was not confirmed against the DNA. TRBV21-1 is recorded as a pseudogene. The CDR3 has 16 residues. CDR3 in amino acids: CASSKAGQLTWQPQHF. DNA for the CDR3: TGTGCCAGCAGCAAAGCGGGACAATTAACCTGGCAGCCCCAGCATTTT.

The gene calls are TRBV5-1 and TRBJ2-2, with 12 bases aligning to TRBD1. Trimming at V came to 3 bases and at J to 7 bases, leaving 4 bases not matched to a gene. Germline-derived CDR1 and CDR2 are SGHRS and YFSETQ. The CDR3 has 15 amino acids. Here the CDR3 DNA reads TGCGCCAGCAGCTGGGGACAGGGGGCGGTCGGGGAGCTGTTTTTT. Protein: CASSWGQGAVGELFF. Full variable domain (remainder filled in from reference TRBV5-1 and TRBJ2-2): KAGVTQTPRYLIKTRGQQVTLSCSPISGHRSVSWYQQTPGQGLQFLFEYFSETQRNKGNFPGRFSGRQFSNSRSEMNVSTLELGDSALYLCASSWGQGAVGELFFGEGSRLTVL.

In this sample, this clone is medium-sized (0.01 to 0.1%). The gene calls are TRBV5-1 and TRBJ2-7; 7 nucleotides agree with TRBD1. CDR1 and CDR2 from the germline V gene are SGHRS and YFSETQ. This CDR3 contains 14 residues. Trimming cost V 0 bases and J 5 bases; bases outside gene matches: 5. The CDR3 is CASSLGLTGDEQYF. The DNA of the CDR3 is TGCGCCAGCAGCTTGGGCCTTACAGGGGACGAGCAGTACTTC.

The V and J genes are TRBV10-3 and TRBJ2-5; no clear D gene. CDR1 and CDR2 from the germline V gene are ENHRY and SYGVKD. Trimming stripped 0 bases from V and 0 bases from J, with 2 bases between. The CDR3 sequence is 13 residues long. The CDR3 is CAISESNQETQYF. CDR3 in DNA: TGTGCCATCAGTGAGTCTAACCAAGAGACCCAGTACTTC.

The rearrangement uses TRBV19 and TRBJ1-4, with D hard to call. V dropped 6 bases and J dropped 7 bases, with 12 bases sitting between them. The CDR3 sequence is 13 residues long. CDR1 is LNHDA, CDR2 SQIVND, per germline (reference sequence). The CDR3 DNA is TGTGCCAGTAGGGTAGGGAGTCGTGAAAAACTGTTTTTT. It specifies CASRVGSREKLFF. Complete variable domain (other parts from reference TRBV19 and TRBJ1-4): DGGITQSPKYLFRKEGQNVTLSCEQNLNHDAMYWYRQDPGQGLRLIYYSQIVNDFQKGDIAEGYSVSREKKESFPLTVTSAQKNPTAFYLCASRVGSREKLFFGSGTQLSVL.

This clone showed up just once. V and J are TRBV5-1 and TRBJ2-5; D possibly corresponds to TRBD1 (6 bases). CDR3 length: 14 residues. Trimming pared 2 bases from V and 5 bases from J, leaving 13 bases between. CDR1 and CDR2 (germline): SGHRS, YFSETQ. The CDR3 sequence: CASSFQGSEETQYF. In nucleotides, the CDR3 is TGCGCCAGCAGCTTTCAGGGGTCGGAGGAGACCCAGTACTTC.

This chain joins TRBV4-1 and TRBJ1-2; D gene uncertain. The CDR3 sequence is 15 residues long. V was shortened by 0 bases and J by 4 bases, with 12 bases between the two germline ends. CDR1 is MGHRA, CDR2 YSYEKL, per germline. The CDR3: CASSQDRTASYGYTF. The CDR3, as DNA: TGCGCCAGCAGCCAAGATAGGACCGCATCCTATGGCTACACCTTC.

This rearrangement joins TRBV9 to TRBJ1-1; D is perhaps TRBD1 (5 bases). V gave up 1 base and J gave up 8 bases, with 12 bases separating them. Germline lookup yields CDR1 SGDLS and CDR2 YYNGEE. The CDR3 length is 13 residues. CDR3 residues: CASSVLGGGEAFF. The CDR3 DNA reads TGTGCCAGCAGCGTACTTGGGGGAGGGGAAGCTTTCTTT.

The chain is built from TRBV6-4 and TRBJ2-2; no reliable D call. Germline values: CDR1 MRHNA, CDR2 SNTAGT. The CDR3 is made up of 13 amino acids. With 1 base removed from V and 6 bases from J, the gap between germline ends came to 6 bases. The CDR3 DNA reads TGTGCCAGCAGTGACTTTTTCCCCGGGGAGCTGTTTTTT. This sequence encodes CASSDFFPGELFF.